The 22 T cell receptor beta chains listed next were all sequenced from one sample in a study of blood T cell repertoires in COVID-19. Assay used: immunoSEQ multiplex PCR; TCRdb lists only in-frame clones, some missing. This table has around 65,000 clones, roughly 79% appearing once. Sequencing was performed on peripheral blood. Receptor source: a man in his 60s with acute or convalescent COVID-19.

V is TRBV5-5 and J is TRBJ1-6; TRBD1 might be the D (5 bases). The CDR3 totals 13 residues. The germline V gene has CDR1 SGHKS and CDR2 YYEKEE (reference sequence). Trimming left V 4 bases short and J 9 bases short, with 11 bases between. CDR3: CASSQDNTSPLHF. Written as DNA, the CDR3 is TGTGCCAGCAGCCAGGACAACACTTCACCCCTCCACTTT.

CDR3 sequence reads: CASSYQGGTDTQYF. In DNA, the CDR3 is TGTGCCAGCAGTTATCAGGGGGGCACAGATACGCAGTATTTT. The V call is TRBV6-5, the J call TRBJ2-3, with 7 nucleotides matching TRBD1. This CDR3 spans 14 amino acids. Trimming at V came to 3 bases and at J to 1 base, leaving 1 base not matched to a gene. CDR1 is MNHEY and CDR2 is SVGAGI in the germline V gene.

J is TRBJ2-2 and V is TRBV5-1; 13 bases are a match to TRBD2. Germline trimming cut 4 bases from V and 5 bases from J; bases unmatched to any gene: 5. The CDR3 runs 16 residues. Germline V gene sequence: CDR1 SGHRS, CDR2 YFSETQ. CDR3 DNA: TGCGCCAGCAGCGGGACTAGCGGGGACCTGACCGGGGAGCTGTTTTTT. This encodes CASSGTSGDLTGELFF.

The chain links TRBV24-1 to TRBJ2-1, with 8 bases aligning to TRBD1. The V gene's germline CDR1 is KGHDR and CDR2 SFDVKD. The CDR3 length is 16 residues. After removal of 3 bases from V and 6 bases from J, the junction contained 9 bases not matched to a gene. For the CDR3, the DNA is TGTGCCACCAGTGATGCAAAGAGGGACAGGCTCAATGAGCAGTTCTTC. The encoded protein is CATSDAKRDRLNEQFF.

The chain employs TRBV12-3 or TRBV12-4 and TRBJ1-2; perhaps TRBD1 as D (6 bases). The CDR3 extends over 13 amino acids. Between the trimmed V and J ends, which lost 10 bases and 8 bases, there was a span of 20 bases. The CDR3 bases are TGTGCCACCACCCGGACAGAGGGGACGGGCTACACCTTC. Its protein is CATTRTEGTGYTF.

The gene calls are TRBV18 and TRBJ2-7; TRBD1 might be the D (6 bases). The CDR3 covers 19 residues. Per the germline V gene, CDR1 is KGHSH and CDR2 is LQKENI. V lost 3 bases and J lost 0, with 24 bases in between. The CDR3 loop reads CASSPLMRQESGSSYEQYF. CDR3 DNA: TGTGCCAGCTCACCGCTTATGAGACAGGAATCTGGTTCCTCCTACGAGCAGTACTTC.

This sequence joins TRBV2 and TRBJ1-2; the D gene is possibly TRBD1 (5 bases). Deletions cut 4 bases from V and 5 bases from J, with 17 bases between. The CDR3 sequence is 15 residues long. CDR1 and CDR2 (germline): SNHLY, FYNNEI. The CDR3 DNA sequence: TGTGCCAGCAGTGCAGACCTTGACAGACCTTATGGCTACACCTTC. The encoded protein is CASSADLDRPYGYTF. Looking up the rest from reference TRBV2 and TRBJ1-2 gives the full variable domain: EPEVTQTPSHQVTQMGQEVILRCVPISNHLYFYWYRQILGQKVEFLVSFYNNEISEKSEIFDDQFSVERPDGSNFTLKIRSTKLEDSAMYFCASSADLDRPYGYTFGSGTRLTVV.

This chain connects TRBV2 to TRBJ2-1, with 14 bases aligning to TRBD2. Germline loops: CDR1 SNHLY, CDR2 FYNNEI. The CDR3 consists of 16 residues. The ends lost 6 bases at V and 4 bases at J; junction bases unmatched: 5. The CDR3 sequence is CASREGLAGAYNEQFF. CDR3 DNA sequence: TGTGCCAGCAGAGAGGGACTAGCGGGGGCATACAATGAGCAGTTCTTC.

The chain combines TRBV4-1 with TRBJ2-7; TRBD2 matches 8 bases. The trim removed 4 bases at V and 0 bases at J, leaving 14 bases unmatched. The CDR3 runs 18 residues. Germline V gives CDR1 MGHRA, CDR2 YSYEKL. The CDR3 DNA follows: TGCGCCAGCAGCCGTCGGATGGAGTTAGCGGGAAACTCCTACGAGCAGTACTTC. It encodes CASSRRMELAGNSYEQYF.

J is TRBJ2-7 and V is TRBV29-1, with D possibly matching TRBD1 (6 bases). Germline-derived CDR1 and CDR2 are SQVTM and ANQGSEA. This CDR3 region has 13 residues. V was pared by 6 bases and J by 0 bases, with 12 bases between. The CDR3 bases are TGCAGCGTAATGGACAGCTTCTCCTACGAGCAGTACTTC. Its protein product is CSVMDSFSYEQYF.

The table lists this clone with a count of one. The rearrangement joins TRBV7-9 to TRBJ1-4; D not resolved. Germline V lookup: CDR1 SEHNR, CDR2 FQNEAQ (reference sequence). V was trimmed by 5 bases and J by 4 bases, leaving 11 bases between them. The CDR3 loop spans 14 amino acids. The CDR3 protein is CASSPDGGNEKLFF. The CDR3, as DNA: TGTGCCAGCAGCCCGGACGGAGGTAATGAAAAACTGTTTTTT. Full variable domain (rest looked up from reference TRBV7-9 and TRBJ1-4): DTGVSQNPRHKITKRGQNVTFRCDPISEHNRLYWYRQTLGQGPEFLTYFQNEAQLEKSRLLSDRFSAERPKGSFSTLEIQRTEQGDSAMYLCASSPDGGNEKLFFGSGTQLSVL.

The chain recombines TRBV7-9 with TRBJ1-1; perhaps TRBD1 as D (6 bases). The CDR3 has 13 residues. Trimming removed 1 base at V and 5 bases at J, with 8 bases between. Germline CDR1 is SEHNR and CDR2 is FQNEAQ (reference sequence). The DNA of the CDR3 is TGTGCCAGCAGCTTAGAAACAGGGACTGAAGCTTTCTTT. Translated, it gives CASSLETGTEAFF. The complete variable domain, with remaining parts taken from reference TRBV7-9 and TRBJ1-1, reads DTGVSQNPRHKITKRGQNVTFRCDPISEHNRLYWYRQTLGQGPEFLTYFQNEAQLEKSRLLSDRFSAERPKGSFSTLEIQRTEQGDSAMYLCASSLETGTEAFFGQGTRLTVV.

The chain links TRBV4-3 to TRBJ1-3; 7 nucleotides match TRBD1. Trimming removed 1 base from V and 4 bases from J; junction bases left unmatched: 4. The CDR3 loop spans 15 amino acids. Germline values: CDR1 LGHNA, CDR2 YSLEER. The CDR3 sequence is CASSQAPGQGNTIYF. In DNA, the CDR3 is TGCGCCAGCAGCCAAGCCCCGGGACAGGGAAACACCATATATTTT.

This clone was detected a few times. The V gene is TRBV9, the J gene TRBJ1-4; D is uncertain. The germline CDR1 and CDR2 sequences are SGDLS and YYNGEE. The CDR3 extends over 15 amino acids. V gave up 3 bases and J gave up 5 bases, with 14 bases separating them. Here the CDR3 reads CASSGSTPRNEKLFF. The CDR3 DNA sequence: TGTGCCAGCAGCGGCTCCACTCCCCGGAATGAAAAACTGTTTTTT.

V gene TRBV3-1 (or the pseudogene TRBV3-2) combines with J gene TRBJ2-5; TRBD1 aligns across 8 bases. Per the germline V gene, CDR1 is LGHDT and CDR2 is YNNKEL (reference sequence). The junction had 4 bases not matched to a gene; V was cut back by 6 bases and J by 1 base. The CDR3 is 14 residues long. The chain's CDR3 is CASRGTGGQETQYF. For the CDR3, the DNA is TGTGCCAGCAGAGGGACAGGCGGCCAAGAGACCCAGTACTTC.

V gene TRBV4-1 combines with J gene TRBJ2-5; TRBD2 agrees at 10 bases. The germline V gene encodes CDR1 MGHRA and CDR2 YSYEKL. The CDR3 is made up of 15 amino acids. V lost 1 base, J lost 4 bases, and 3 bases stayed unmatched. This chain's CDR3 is CASSQASGGGETQYF. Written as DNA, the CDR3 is TGCGCCAGCAGCCAAGCTAGCGGGGGCGGAGAGACCCAGTACTTC.

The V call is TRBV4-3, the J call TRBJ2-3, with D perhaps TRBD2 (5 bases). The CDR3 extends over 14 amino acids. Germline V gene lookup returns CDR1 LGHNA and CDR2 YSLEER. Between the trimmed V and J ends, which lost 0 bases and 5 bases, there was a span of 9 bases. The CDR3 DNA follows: TGCGCCAGCAGCCAAGAGATGGCGGGAGATACGCAGTATTTT. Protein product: CASSQEMAGDTQYF.

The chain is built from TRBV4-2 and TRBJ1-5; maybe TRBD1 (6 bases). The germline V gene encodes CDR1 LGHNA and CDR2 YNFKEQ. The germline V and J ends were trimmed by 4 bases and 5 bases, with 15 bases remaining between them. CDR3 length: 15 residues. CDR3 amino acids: CASSPETGSYQPQHF. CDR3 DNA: TGTGCCAGCAGCCCTGAGACAGGCAGTTATCAGCCCCAGCATTTT.

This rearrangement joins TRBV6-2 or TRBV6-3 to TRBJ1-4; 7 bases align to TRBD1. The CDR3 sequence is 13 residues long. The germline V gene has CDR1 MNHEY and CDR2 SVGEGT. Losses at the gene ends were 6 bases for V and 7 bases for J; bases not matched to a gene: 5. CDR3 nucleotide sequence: TGTGCCAGCAGCCAGGGGGAGACTGAAAAACTGTTTTTT. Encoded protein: CASSQGETEKLFF.

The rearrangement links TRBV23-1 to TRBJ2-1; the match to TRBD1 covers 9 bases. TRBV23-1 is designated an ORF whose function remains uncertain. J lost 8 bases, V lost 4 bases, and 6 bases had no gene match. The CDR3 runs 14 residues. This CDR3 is CASSPGQGRDEQFF. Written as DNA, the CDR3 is TGCGCCAGCAGTCCGGGACAGGGTCGGGATGAGCAGTTCTTC.

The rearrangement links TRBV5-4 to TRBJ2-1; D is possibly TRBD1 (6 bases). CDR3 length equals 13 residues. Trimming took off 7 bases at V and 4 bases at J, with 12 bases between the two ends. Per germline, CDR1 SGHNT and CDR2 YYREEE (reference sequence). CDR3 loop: CASCRDTYNEQFF. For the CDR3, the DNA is TGTGCCAGCTGCCGGGACACTTACAATGAGCAGTTCTTC.

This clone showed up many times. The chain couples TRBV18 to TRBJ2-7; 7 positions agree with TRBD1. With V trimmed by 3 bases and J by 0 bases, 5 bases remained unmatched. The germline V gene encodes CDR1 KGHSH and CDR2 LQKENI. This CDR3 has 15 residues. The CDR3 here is CASSPQGQSSYEQYF. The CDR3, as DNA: TGTGCCAGCTCACCTCAGGGACAGAGCTCCTACGAGCAGTACTTC. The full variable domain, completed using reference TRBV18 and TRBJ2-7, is NAGVMQNPRHLVRRRGQEARLRCSPMKGHSHVYWYRQLPEEGLKFMVYLQKENIIDESGMPKERFSAEFPKEGPSILRIQQVVRGDSAAYFCASSPQGQSSYEQYFGPGTRLTVT.